The clone carrying this T cell receptor beta chain appeared a single time. Its antigen is not known. This specimen belongs to a study of cytomegalovirus exposure and HLA in healthy donors. Whole-study results and caveats: 15,000 to 20,000 TCR beta sequences were associated with HLA alleles at 0.05 false discovery rate in a later analysis. In a later analysis, most CMV-associated TCR beta chains appeared HLA-restricted. TCR association rates varied by HLA locus in a later analysis, with DRB1 highest and HLA-C lowest. In all likelihood, a cluster of highly shared sequence variants was a sequencing artifact.

The PCR was carried out with 60 Vbeta primers and 13 Jbeta primers. Assay: immunoSEQ multiplex PCR; the TCRdb copy retains only in-frame clones and omits some. This table has 150,000 to 200,000 clones, 65% to 85% appearing once. Per germline, CDR1 KGHSH and CDR2 LQKENI. This CDR3 is 16 amino acids long. Trimming removed 2 bases from V and 5 bases from J; junction bases left unmatched: 11. The source is a man between 18 and 35 years old in good health and CMV-seronegative. Sample: PBMCs. The genes are TRBV18 and TRBJ2-7, with TRBD1 matching 8 bases. CDR3 coding DNA: TGTGCCAGCTCACCAGGGGTGCAGGGGGCAAGGGACGAGCAGTACTTC. It encodes CASSPGVQGARDEQYF.